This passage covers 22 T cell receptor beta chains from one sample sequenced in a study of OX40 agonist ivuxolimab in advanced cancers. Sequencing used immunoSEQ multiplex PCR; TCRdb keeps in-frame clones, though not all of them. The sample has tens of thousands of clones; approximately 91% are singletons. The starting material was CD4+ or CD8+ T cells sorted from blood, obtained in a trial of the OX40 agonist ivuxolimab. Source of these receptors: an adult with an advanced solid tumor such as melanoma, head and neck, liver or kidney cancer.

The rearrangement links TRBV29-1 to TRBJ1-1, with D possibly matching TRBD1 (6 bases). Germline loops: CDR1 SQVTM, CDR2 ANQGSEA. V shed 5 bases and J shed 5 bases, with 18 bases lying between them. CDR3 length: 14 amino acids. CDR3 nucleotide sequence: TGCAGCGTTACCATTGCAGGGGAAAGTACTGAAGCTTTCTTT. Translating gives CSVTIAGESTEAFF.

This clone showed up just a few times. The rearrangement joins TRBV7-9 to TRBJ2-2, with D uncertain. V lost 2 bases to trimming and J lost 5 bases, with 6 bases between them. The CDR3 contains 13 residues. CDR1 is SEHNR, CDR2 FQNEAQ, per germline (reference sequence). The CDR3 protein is CASSLIRTGELFF. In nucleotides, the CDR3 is TGTGCCAGCAGCTTAATCAGGACCGGGGAGCTGTTTTTT.

CDR3 bases: TGTGCCAGCACACAGAAGATAACATCTGGAAACACCATATATTTT. This codes for CASTQKITSGNTIYF. The rearrangement joins TRBV6-1 to TRBJ1-3; no clear D gene. The V end was cut by 7 bases, the J end by 1 base, with 14 bases between. Germline assignment: CDR1 MNHNS and CDR2 SASEGT. The CDR3 length is 15 residues.

The DNA of the CDR3 is TGTGCCAGCAGCTTAGCCCCACAGGGGGTCGGGTACGAGCAGTACTTC. Translating it yields CASSLAPQGVGYEQYF. The genes are TRBV7-9 and TRBJ2-7; 8 nucleotides align to TRBD1. Trimming removed 0 bases from V and 4 bases from J; junction bases left unmatched: 8. Per germline, CDR1 SEHNR and CDR2 FQNEAQ (reference sequence). CDR3 size: 16 residues. The complete variable domain, with remaining parts taken from reference TRBV7-9 and TRBJ2-7, reads DTGVSQNPRHKITKRGQNVTFRCDPISEHNRLYWYRQTLGQGPEFLTYFQNEAQLEKSRLLSDRFSAERPKGSFSTLEIQRTEQGDSAMYLCASSLAPQGVGYEQYFGPGTRLTVT.

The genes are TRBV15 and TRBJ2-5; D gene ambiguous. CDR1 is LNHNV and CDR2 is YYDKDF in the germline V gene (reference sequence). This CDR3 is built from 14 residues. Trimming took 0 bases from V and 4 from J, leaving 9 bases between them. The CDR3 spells CATSRDNSGETQYF. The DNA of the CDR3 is TGTGCCACCAGCAGAGATAATTCGGGAGAGACCCAGTACTTC.

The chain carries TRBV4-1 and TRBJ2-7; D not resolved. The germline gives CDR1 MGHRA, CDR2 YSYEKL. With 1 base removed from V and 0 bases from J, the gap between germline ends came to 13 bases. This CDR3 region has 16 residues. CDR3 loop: CASSQGPAPSSYEQYF. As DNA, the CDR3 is TGCGCCAGCAGCCAAGGGCCCGCTCCAAGCTCCTACGAGCAGTACTTC.

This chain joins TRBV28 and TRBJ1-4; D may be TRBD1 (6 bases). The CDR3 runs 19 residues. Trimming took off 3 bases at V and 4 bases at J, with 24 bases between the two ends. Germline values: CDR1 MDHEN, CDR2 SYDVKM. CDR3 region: CASSLQGQGPIVGNEKLFF. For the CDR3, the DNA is TGTGCCAGCAGTTTGCAGGGGCAGGGGCCCATAGTGGGTAATGAAAAACTGTTTTTT.

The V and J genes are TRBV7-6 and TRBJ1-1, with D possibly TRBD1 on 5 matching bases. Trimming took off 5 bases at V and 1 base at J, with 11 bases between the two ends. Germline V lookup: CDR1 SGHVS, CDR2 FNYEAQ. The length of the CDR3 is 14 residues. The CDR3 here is CASSPRGRNTEAFF. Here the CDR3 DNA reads TGTGCCAGCAGCCCACGGGGGAGGAACACTGAAGCTTTCTTT.

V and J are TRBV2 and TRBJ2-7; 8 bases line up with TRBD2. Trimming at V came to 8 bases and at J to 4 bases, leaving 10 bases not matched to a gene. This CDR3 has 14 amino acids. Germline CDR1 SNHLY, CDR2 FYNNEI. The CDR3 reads CASLGGGPHYEQYF. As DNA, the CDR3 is TGTGCCAGCCTCGGGGGGGGCCCTCATTACGAGCAGTACTTC.

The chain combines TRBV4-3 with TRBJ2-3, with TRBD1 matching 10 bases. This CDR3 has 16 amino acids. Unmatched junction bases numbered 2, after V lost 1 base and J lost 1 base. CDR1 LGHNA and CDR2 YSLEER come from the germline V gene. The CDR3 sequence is CASSQGGTGGTDTQYF. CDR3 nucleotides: TGCGCCAGCAGCCAAGGAGGGACAGGGGGCACAGATACGCAGTATTTT.

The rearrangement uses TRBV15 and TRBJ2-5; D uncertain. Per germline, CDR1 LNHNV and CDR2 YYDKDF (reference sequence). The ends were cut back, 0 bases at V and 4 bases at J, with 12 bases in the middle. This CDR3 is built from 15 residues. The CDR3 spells CATSRERGFGETQYF. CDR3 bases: TGTGCCACCAGCAGAGAGCGAGGATTCGGAGAGACCCAGTACTTC.

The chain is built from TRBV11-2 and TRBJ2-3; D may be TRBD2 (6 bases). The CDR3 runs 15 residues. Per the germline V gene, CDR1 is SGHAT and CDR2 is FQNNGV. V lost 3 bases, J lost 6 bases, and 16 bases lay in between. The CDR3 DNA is TGTGCCAGCAGCTTCAGGGACTTCATAGGGGATACGCAGTATTTT. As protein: CASSFRDFIGDTQYF. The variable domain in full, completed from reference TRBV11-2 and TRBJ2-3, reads EAGVAQSPRYKIIEKRQSVAFWCNPISGHATLYWYQQILGQGPKLLIQFQNNGVVDDSQLPKDRFSAERLKGVDSTLKIQPAKLEDSAVYLCASSFRDFIGDTQYFGPGTRLTVL.

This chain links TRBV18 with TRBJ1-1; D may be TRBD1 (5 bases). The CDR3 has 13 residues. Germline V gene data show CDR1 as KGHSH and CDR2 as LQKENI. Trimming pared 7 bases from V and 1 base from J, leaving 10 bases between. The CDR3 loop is CASWGRANTEAFF. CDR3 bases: TGTGCCAGCTGGGGCAGGGCGAACACTGAAGCTTTCTTT. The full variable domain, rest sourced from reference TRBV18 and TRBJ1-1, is NAGVMQNPRHLVRRRGQEARLRCSPMKGHSHVYWYRQLPEEGLKFMVYLQKENIIDESGMPKERFSAEFPKEGPSILRIQQVVRGDSAAYFCASWGRANTEAFFGQGTRLTVV.

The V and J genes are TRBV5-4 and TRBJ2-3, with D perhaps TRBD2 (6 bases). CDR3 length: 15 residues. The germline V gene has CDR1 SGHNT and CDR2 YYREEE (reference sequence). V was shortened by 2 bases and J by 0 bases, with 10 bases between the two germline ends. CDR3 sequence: CASSFLGGSTDTQYF. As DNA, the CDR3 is TGTGCCAGCAGCTTCCTTGGGGGGAGCACAGATACGCAGTATTTT.

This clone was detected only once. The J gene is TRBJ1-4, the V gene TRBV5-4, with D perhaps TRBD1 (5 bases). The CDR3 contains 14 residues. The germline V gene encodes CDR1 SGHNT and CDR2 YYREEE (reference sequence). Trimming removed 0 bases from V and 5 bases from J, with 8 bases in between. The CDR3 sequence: CASSLEQENEKLFF. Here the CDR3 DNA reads TGTGCCAGCAGCTTGGAACAGGAAAATGAAAAACTGTTTTTT.

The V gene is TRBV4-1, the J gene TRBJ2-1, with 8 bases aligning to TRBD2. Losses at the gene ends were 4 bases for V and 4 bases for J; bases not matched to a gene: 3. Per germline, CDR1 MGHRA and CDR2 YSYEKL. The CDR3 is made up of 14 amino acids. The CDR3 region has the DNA TGCGCCAGCAGCCTACTAGCGGATTACAATGAGCAGTTCTTC. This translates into CASSLLADYNEQFF.

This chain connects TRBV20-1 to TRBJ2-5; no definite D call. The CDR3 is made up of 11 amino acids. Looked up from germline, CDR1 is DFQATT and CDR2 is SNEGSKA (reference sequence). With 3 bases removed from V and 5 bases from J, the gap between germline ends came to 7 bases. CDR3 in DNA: TGCAGTGCTAGGAGCGTTGAGACCCAGTACTTC. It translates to CSARSVETQYF.

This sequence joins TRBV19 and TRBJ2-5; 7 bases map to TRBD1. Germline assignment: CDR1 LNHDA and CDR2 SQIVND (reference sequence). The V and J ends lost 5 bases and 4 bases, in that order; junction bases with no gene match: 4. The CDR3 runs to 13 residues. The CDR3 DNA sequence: TGTGCCAGTAGTGGGGACAGTGGAGAGACCCAGTACTTC. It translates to CASSGDSGETQYF.

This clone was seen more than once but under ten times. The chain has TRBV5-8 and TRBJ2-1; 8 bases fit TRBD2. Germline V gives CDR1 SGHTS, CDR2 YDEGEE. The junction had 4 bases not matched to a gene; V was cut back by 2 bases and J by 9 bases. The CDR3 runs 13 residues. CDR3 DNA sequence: TGTGCCAGCAGCTTTAGCGGGACGGGTGAGCAGTTCTTC. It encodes CASSFSGTGEQFF. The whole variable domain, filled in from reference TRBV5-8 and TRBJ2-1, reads EAGVTQSPTHLIKTRGQQATLRCSPISGHTSVYWYQQALGLGLQFLLWYDEGEERNRGNFPPRFSGRQFPNYSSELNVNALELEDSALYLCASSFSGTGEQFFGPGTRLTVL.

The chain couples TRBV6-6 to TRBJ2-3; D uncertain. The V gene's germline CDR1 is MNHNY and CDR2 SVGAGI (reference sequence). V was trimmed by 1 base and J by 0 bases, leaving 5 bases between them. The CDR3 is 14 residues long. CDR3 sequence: CASSYFGSTDTQYF. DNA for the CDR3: TGTGCCAGCAGTTACTTCGGGAGCACAGATACGCAGTATTTT.

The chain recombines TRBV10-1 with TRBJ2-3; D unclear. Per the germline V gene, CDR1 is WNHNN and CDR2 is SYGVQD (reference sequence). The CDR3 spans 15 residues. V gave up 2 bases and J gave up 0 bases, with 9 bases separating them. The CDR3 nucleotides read TGCGCCAGCAGTGAGAGTGCGGCTAGCACAGATACGCAGTATTTT. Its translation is CASSESAASTDTQYF.

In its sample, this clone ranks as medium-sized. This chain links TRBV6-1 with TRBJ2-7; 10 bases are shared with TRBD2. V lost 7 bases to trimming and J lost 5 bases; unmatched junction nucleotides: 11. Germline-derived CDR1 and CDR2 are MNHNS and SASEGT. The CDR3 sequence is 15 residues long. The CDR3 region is CASTSLAGESHEQYF. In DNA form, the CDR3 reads TGTGCCAGCACCAGCCTAGCGGGAGAGAGCCACGAGCAGTACTTC.